This T cell receptor beta chain stems from a study of CD8 T cells in Susac syndrome. After extraction with the RNeasy kit, roughly 0.45 to 1 ug of the RNA was reverse transcribed using random hexamers. MiXCR was run by TCRdb on the immunoSEQ multiplex PCR reads, yielding one entry per CDR3 protein. The sample gives 110,000 to 150,000 distinct CDR3 sequences, 90% to 96% of which show up once; less than 0.085% is in the top ten. Germline CDR1 SNHLY, CDR2 FYNNEI. This CDR3 is 12 amino acids long. Trimming took off 6 bases at V and 2 bases at J, with 7 bases between the two ends. The sequence was collected from a human donor with Susac syndrome. The chain has TRBV2 and TRBJ2-5; D call uncertain. Sequencing was done on a sample of CD4+ T cells from PBMCs. The CDR3 DNA reads TGTGCCAGCAGCACACCTCAAGAGACCCAGTACTTC. This translates into CASSTPQETQYF.